This passage covers 10 T cell receptor beta chains from one sample sequenced in a study of tumor-infiltrating lymphocytes in primary liver carcinoma. It was unsorted whole blood that yielded blood RNA, and germline DNA was also extracted. The investigators made TCR beta cDNA from around 540 ng total RNA, using a constant-region primer. Generation of the TCR beta libraries relied on three nested multiplex PCR rounds using slightly modified ARM-PCR. The study ran its first two PCR rounds for roughly 11 cycles each, using TRBV1-TRBV30 forward primers and a C-beta reverse primer. TCRdb re-called the multiplex PCR reads through MiXCR, storing one row per CDR3 protein. The sample has about 200,000 distinct CDR3 sequences, less than 70% seen once. The sequencing input was peripheral blood. The receptors shown here come from a woman aged 55-69 years with primary liver carcinoma and hepatitis B virus infection.

This chain links TRBV24-1 with TRBJ1-1; D ambiguous. V was pared by 8 bases and J by 4 bases, with 13 bases between. Germline V lookup: CDR1 KGHDR, CDR2 SFDVKD. This CDR3 is built from 13 residues. The CDR3 spells CATTNRGATEAFF. DNA for the CDR3: TGTGCCACCACTAACAGAGGTGCCACTGAAGCTTTCTTT.

This clonotype appeared a single time. A clone one base away is much larger, so this may be a read error. V and J are TRBV28 and TRBJ1-2, with 7 positions matching TRBD1. The CDR3 covers 14 residues. Germline V lookup: CDR1 MDHEN, CDR2 SYDVKM. In nucleotides, the CDR3 is TGTGTCAGCAGACCATCACCGGCCGCCGGGACAGTCGTCTTC. Protein: CVSRPSPAAGTVVF.

This clonotype was detected a few times. The chain recombines TRBV28 with TRBJ2-3; 10 bases match TRBD1. CDR3 length: 16 residues. Trimming cost V 5 bases and J 2 bases; bases outside gene matches: 7. In germline, CDR1 is MDHEN, CDR2 SYDVKM. The CDR3, as DNA: TGTGCCAGCAGTCCACCCGGGACAGGGGTCACAGATACGCAGTATTTT. This sequence encodes CASSPPGTGVTDTQYF.

In its sample, this clonotype was seen a few times. This chain links TRBV7-9 with TRBJ2-1, with 7 bases identical to TRBD2. The V gene's germline CDR1 is SEHNR and CDR2 FQNEAQ (reference sequence). Trimming cost V 6 bases and J 0 bases; bases outside gene matches: 5. The CDR3 covers 15 residues. The CDR3 bases are TGTGCCAGCAGGAACACTAGCGCCTCCTACAATGAGCAGTTCTTC. Protein sequence: CASRNTSASYNEQFF.

This rearrangement joins TRBV6-5 to TRBJ1-4; D is possibly TRBD1 (6 bases). The germline gives CDR1 MNHEY, CDR2 SVGAGI. The V end was cut by 6 bases, the J end by 8 bases, with 19 bases between. CDR3 length: 15 amino acids. Here the CDR3 reads CASSQVWGPVEKLFF. In nucleotides, the CDR3 is TGTGCCAGCAGCCAAGTTTGGGGGCCTGTGGAAAAACTGTTTTTT.

This chain joins TRBV28 and TRBJ1-1, with D possibly being TRBD1 (5 bases). Trimming left V 4 bases short and J 6 bases short, with 15 bases between. Germline assignment: CDR1 MDHEN and CDR2 SYDVKM. This CDR3 is 14 amino acids long. CDR3: CASSWTWGRAEAFF. The CDR3 region has the DNA TGTGCCAGCAGTTGGACATGGGGAAGGGCTGAAGCTTTCTTT.

The count of this clonotype is one. One junction end does not reproduce the germline sequence, and a read error may be involved. The V gene is TRBV6-2 or TRBV6-3, the J gene TRBJ2-7; unclear D gene. The CDR3 is made up of 14 amino acids. CDR1 MNHEY and CDR2 SVGEGT come from the germline V gene. In DNA, the CDR3 is TGTTCCAGCAGTTTGGACGCCGGGTCCTACGACCAGTACTTC. Its protein is CSSSLDAGSYDQYF.

This clonotype was observed a single time. V gene TRBV6-2 or TRBV6-3 combines with J gene TRBJ1-2; D call uncertain. Trimming removed 0 bases at V and 7 bases at J, with 21 bases between. Germline V gene lookup returns CDR1 MNHEY and CDR2 SVGEGT. CDR3 length: 17 amino acids. The CDR3 region is CASSYSKVFQWCGGYTF. The CDR3 DNA follows: TGTGCCAGCAGTTACTCGAAAGTTTTTCAGTGGTGTGGTGGCTACACCTTC.

For this clonotype: A much more abundant neighbour one base away suggests this may be a read error. The chain is built from TRBV6-1 and TRBJ2-2; D unclear. Trimming took 4 bases from V and 1 from J, leaving 7 bases between them. Germline assignment: CDR1 MNHNS and CDR2 SASEGT. This CDR3 comprises 14 residues. CDR3 amino acids: CASSAGLNTGELFF. As DNA, the CDR3 is TGTGCCAGCAGTGCAGGCCTGAACACCGGGGAGCTGTTTTTT.

The chain joins TRBV7-2 to TRBJ2-7; 9 positions agree with TRBD1. The germline gives CDR1 SGHTA, CDR2 FQGNSA. The CDR3 length is 15 residues. The V segment lost 5 bases and the J segment 6 bases; nucleotides outside the gene matches: 11. The CDR3 nucleotides read TGTGCCAGCAGCGATTACCGGGACAGGGTGGGCGAGCAGTACTTC. Residues: CASSDYRDRVGEQYF.